Presented here are 4 T cell receptor beta chains from one specimen sequenced in a study of T cell changes during pregnancy in multiple sclerosis (dated by TCRdb to the late 2010s). The library was obtained by the immunoSEQ multiplex PCR assay. Drawn from immuneACCESS, this table holds only the in-frame rearrangements with V and J called that TCRdb kept. Clones are partly lost; checked studies trace under half to an unresolved V gene and leave the rest unexplained. The sample records approximately 100,000 clones, about 90% of which are singletons. The top ten hold around 3.1% of the sample. The source was peripheral blood, collected in the second trimester of pregnancy. The receptors shown here come from a female donor with multiple sclerosis, enrolled in a pregnancy study.

This chain connects TRBV11-2 to TRBJ2-7; the match to TRBD1 covers 10 bases. V trimming: 6 bases; J trimming: 3 bases; junction bases outside the gene matches: 14. The germline gives CDR1 SGHAT, CDR2 FQNNGV. The CDR3 runs 17 residues. The CDR3 sequence: CASRPPRGDRGIYEQYF. In nucleotides, the CDR3 is TGTGCCAGCAGACCCCCTCGGGGGGACAGGGGCATCTACGAGCAGTACTTC.

The rearrangement uses TRBV18 and TRBJ2-7; D not certain. Looked up from germline, CDR1 is KGHSH and CDR2 is LQKENI. The CDR3 is 14 amino acids. V was clipped by 2 bases and J by 3 bases, with 11 bases between them. The CDR3 DNA follows: TGTGCCAGCTCACCATCCCTTACCGGCTACGAGCAGTACTTC. Protein: CASSPSLTGYEQYF.

The rearrangement uses TRBV14 and TRBJ2-7, with 10 bases that match TRBD2. The V gene end was trimmed by 0 bases and the J gene end by 4 bases; junction bases not matched to a gene: 3. The CDR3 runs to 15 residues. Germline assignment: CDR1 SGHDN and CDR2 FVKESK. CDR3 loop: CASSQEAGGVYEQYF. In nucleotides, the CDR3 is TGTGCCAGCAGCCAAGAAGCGGGAGGGGTGTACGAGCAGTACTTC.

The CDR3 protein is CASSLVAGTYNEQFF. CDR3 in DNA: TGTGCCAGCAGCTTAGTAGCGGGAACCTACAATGAGCAGTTCTTC. The chain combines TRBV7-2 with TRBJ2-1, with 8 bases lining up with TRBD2. Germline CDR1 SGHTA, CDR2 FQGNSA. The V and J ends lost 1 base and 2 bases, in that order; junction bases with no gene match: 1. CDR3 length: 15 residues.